The 32 T cell receptor beta chains below all came from one sample that was sequenced in a study of cytomegalovirus exposure and HLA in healthy donors (dated by TCRdb to 2016 to 2017). The library was built by means of the immunoSEQ multiplex PCR assay. For the multiplex PCR, a mixture combining 60 forward primers for TCR Vbeta segments and 13 reverse primers for TCR Jbeta segments was used. The table was pulled from immuneACCESS by TCRdb, which kept in-frame rearrangements only. Such tables lose some clones; where checked, under half of the loss comes from unresolved V genes, and the rest has no known cause. The sample's clone listing holds 130,000 or so clones. Jointly, the top ten make up 2% to 2.5% of the sample. The sequenced sample consisted of PBMCs. The receptors were sampled from a woman aged 18-29 years in good health and CMV-seronegative.

The J gene is TRBJ2-5, the V gene TRBV30; 12 bases match TRBD1. V lost 2 bases to trimming and J lost 1 base; unmatched junction nucleotides: 11. This CDR3 is built from 18 residues. Germline values: CDR1 GTSNPN, CDR2 SVGIG (reference sequence). The CDR3 sequence: CAWSPGTGGPRLQETQYF. The CDR3 bases are TGTGCCTGGAGTCCTGGGACAGGGGGCCCTCGACTCCAAGAGACCCAGTACTTC.

The chain recombines TRBV6-1 with TRBJ2-2, with 11 bases fitting TRBD1. The ends lost 9 bases at V and 4 bases at J; junction bases unmatched: 4. CDR1 is MNHNS and CDR2 is SASEGT in the germline V gene. The CDR3 loop spans 14 amino acids. Here the CDR3 DNA reads TGTGCCAGTCCGGGACAGGGGGGCACCGGGGAGCTGTTTTTT. Translating it yields CASPGQGGTGELFF.

This sequence joins TRBV27 and TRBJ2-5, with 7 bases fitting TRBD1. The J call may be wrong; the DNA end is better matched by TRBJ2-7. The CDR3 is 15 amino acids. Germline V gene data show CDR1 as MNHEY and CDR2 as SMNVEV (reference sequence). In DNA form, the CDR3 reads TGTGCCAGCAGCTCCGGGACAGTCTCTACGTACGAGCAGTACTTC. This sequence encodes CASSSGTVSTYEQYF.

The rearrangement uses TRBV11-2 and TRBJ1-1; D gene unclear. Per germline, CDR1 SGHAT and CDR2 FQNNGV. With 2 bases removed from V and 1 base from J, the gap between germline ends came to 5 bases. The CDR3 is made up of 13 amino acids. Here the CDR3 DNA reads TGTGCCAGCAGCTTAAGAGGGAACACTGAAGCTTTCTTT. It is translated as CASSLRGNTEAFF.

The chain joins TRBV6-6 to TRBJ2-1; 8 positions match TRBD2. The ends lost 6 bases at V and 6 bases at J; junction bases unmatched: 4. This CDR3 is 13 amino acids long. Germline CDR1 reads MNHNY; CDR2 reads SVGAGI (reference sequence). CDR3 DNA sequence: TGTGCCAGCAGGCCGGGAGGGGGCAATGAGCAGTTCTTC. Translating it yields CASRPGGGNEQFF.

This chain links TRBV30 with TRBJ2-1; no clear D gene. The CDR3 contains 12 residues. The V and J ends lost 0 bases and 5 bases respectively, with 5 bases between them. Germline V gene data show CDR1 as GTSNPN and CDR2 as SVGIG (reference sequence). CDR3 residues: CAWSVVDNEQFF. CDR3 bases: TGTGCCTGGAGTGTTGTCGACAATGAGCAGTTCTTC.

The gene calls are TRBV5-1 and TRBJ1-4, with D unresolved. Germline loops: CDR1 SGHRS, CDR2 YFSETQ. The germline V and J ends were trimmed by 0 bases and 7 bases, with 10 bases remaining between them. The CDR3 consists of 14 residues. The CDR3 loop reads CASSLDNSLEKLFF. Here the CDR3 DNA reads TGCGCCAGCAGCTTGGATAACTCACTTGAAAAACTGTTTTTT.

V usage is TRBV2 and J usage is TRBJ2-3; D unresolved. Germline CDR1 and CDR2: SNHLY and FYNNEI. This CDR3 contains 15 residues. V lost 2 bases and J 2 bases, leaving 11 bases between the germline ends. CDR3 in DNA: TGTGCCAGCAGTGAACAGAAAGTCACCACAGATACGCAGTATTTT. Protein product: CASSEQKVTTDTQYF.

V gene TRBV19 combines with J gene TRBJ2-1; TRBD2 matches 8 bases. The CDR3 is 15 residues long. V dropped 1 base and J dropped 9; count of bases not matched to a gene: 8. CDR1 and CDR2 (germline): LNHDA, SQIVND (reference sequence). CDR3 nucleotides: TGTGCCAGTAGTATAGCCAGCGGGAGCTTAGGTGAGCAGTTCTTC. The encoded protein is CASSIASGSLGEQFF.

The chain couples TRBV5-6 to TRBJ2-7; a possible D gene is TRBD1 (5 bases). The CDR3 is made up of 14 amino acids. Looked up from germline, CDR1 is SGHDT and CDR2 is YYEEEE. V was trimmed by 2 bases and J by 7 bases, leaving 16 bases between them. Here the CDR3 reads CASSLLGVPEEQYF. The CDR3 nucleotides are TGTGCCAGCAGCTTATTAGGGGTCCCGGAGGAGCAGTACTTC.

The CDR3 coding sequence is TGTGCCAGCAGCTTGGGACAGCACTCCTACGAGCAGTACTTC. This translates into CASSLGQHSYEQYF. V is TRBV5-4 and J is TRBJ2-7, with D possibly matching TRBD1 (5 bases). This CDR3 comprises 14 residues. From germline, CDR1 is SGHNT and CDR2 YYREEE (reference sequence). Between the trimmed V and J ends, which lost 0 bases and 0 bases, there was a span of 7 bases.

This chain links TRBV7-3 with TRBJ1-1; D is unresolved. Germline assignment: CDR1 SGHTA and CDR2 FQGTGA. This CDR3 is built from 15 residues. The V and J ends lost 3 bases and 0 bases respectively, with 11 bases between them. The CDR3 spells CASSFQPGLNTEAFF. CDR3 nucleotide sequence: TGTGCCAGCAGCTTTCAACCGGGTCTGAACACTGAAGCTTTCTTT.

The rearrangement uses TRBV5-1 and TRBJ1-4, with unresolved D. The germline V gene has CDR1 SGHRS and CDR2 YFSETQ. This CDR3 region has 14 residues. V was pared by 2 bases and J by 4 bases, with 9 bases between. DNA of the CDR3: TGCGCCAGCAGCTTCCTGGGAGTTAATGAAAAACTGTTTTTT. Encoded protein: CASSFLGVNEKLFF.

V gene TRBV11-2 combines with J gene TRBJ2-7; D not certain. The CDR3 has 16 residues. Germline-derived CDR1 and CDR2 are SGHAT and FQNNGV. Trimming cost V 0 bases and J 3 bases, with 15 bases left between them. CDR3 coding DNA: TGTGCCAGCAGCTTAGACCGAGCACTCTCAAACTACGAGCAGTACGTC. It is translated as CASSLDRALSNYEQYV.

CDR3 sequence: CASSLQGTGGLNEQFF. The CDR3 region has the DNA TGTGCCAGCAGCTTACAGGGGACAGGGGGCTTAAATGAGCAGTTCTTC. The V gene is TRBV11-3, the J gene TRBJ2-1; 12 bases match TRBD1. The CDR3 covers 16 residues. V lost 2 bases to trimming and J lost 7 bases; unmatched junction nucleotides: 6. Germline values: CDR1 SGHNT, CDR2 YENEEA.

The chain has TRBV7-8 and TRBJ1-4; D unresolved. Germline CDR1 reads SGHVS; CDR2 reads FQNEAQ. Trimming took 5 bases from V and 4 from J, leaving 14 bases between them. The CDR3 is 15 amino acids. CDR3 sequence reads: CASSPQDTDNEKLFF. CDR3 in DNA: TGTGCCAGCAGCCCGCAAGACACGGATAATGAAAAACTGTTTTTT.

The V gene is TRBV5-1, the J gene TRBJ2-5, with 7 bases fitting TRBD1. J lost 4 bases, V lost 1 base, and 1 base had no gene match. The CDR3 length is 13 residues. CDR1 is SGHRS and CDR2 is YFSETQ in the germline V gene. Written as DNA, the CDR3 is TGCGCCAGCAGCTTGCCAGGGGGAGAGACCCAGTACTTC. Translating it yields CASSLPGGETQYF.

This rearrangement joins TRBV21-1 to TRBJ2-7; the table's D call, TRBD1, has no DNA check behind it. TRBV21-1 is a known pseudogene. The CDR3 has 16 residues. The chain's CDR3 is CASSTLEDRDINEQYV. CDR3 in DNA: TGTGCCAGCAGCACCCTCGAGGACAGGGATATCAACGAGCAGTACGTC.

The rearrangement joins TRBV30 to TRBJ2-3; D might be TRBD2 (5 bases). Germline CDR1 GTSNPN, CDR2 SVGIG (reference sequence). The CDR3 sequence is 12 residues long. V shed 5 bases and J shed 1 base, with 7 bases lying between them. CDR3 DNA: TGTGCCTGGTTTAGCGGCACAGATACGCAGTATTTT. Its protein is CAWFSGTDTQYF.

The V gene is TRBV7-2, the J gene TRBJ1-5, with 8 nucleotides matching TRBD1. The CDR3 contains 15 residues. V shed 5 bases, J shed 4 bases, and the junction held 7 bases outside the gene matches. Germline V lookup: CDR1 SGHTA, CDR2 FQGNSA. The CDR3 region is CASSKRDRPNQPQHF. Written as DNA, the CDR3 is TGTGCCAGCAGCAAAAGGGACAGGCCGAATCAGCCCCAGCATTTT.

The chain recombines TRBV15 with TRBJ2-3; 7 positions match TRBD1. Germline values: CDR1 LNHNV, CDR2 YYDKDF (reference sequence). Trimming at V came to 2 bases and at J to 2 bases, leaving 4 bases not matched to a gene. This CDR3 contains 15 residues. CDR3 nucleotide sequence: TGTGCCACCAGCAGAAGAACAGGGGCCACAGATACGCAGTATTTT. Protein product: CATSRRTGATDTQYF.

The chain joins TRBV27 to TRBJ2-1, with 9 bases lining up with TRBD1. The trim removed 2 bases at V and 6 bases at J, leaving 5 bases unmatched. Germline CDR1 and CDR2: MNHEY and SMNVEV (reference sequence). This CDR3 is 15 amino acids long. DNA for the CDR3: TGTGCCAGCAGTTTACCCGGGACAGGGCTCAATGAGCAGTTCTTC. It encodes CASSLPGTGLNEQFF.

V is TRBV6-5 and J is TRBJ2-1, with no clear D. This CDR3 is built from 16 residues. The V gene lost 1 base and the J gene lost 0 bases, with 10 bases spanning the gap. The germline V gene encodes CDR1 MNHEY and CDR2 SVGAGI. CDR3 DNA sequence: TGTGCCAGCAGTTACTTGGCGGAAAGCTCCTACAATGAGCAGTTCTTC. It encodes CASSYLAESSYNEQFF.

This chain's CDR3 is CASSLWSNGNEQFF. The CDR3 nucleotides read TGCGCCAGCAGCTTGTGGTCAAACGGCAATGAGCAGTTCTTC. This chain connects TRBV5-1 to TRBJ2-1; D remains ambiguous. The germline V and J ends were trimmed by 1 base and 6 bases, with 11 bases remaining between them. The CDR3 totals 14 residues. The germline V gene has CDR1 SGHRS and CDR2 YFSETQ.

V and J are TRBV19 and TRBJ1-1; possible D gene TRBD1, 5 bases. Germline CDR1 and CDR2: LNHDA and SQIVND (reference sequence). The CDR3 runs to 14 residues. V was shortened by 7 bases and J by 3 bases, with 15 bases between the two germline ends. This CDR3 reads CASTFRGVHTEAFF. The CDR3 DNA follows: TGTGCCAGTACCTTTCGGGGGGTCCACACTGAAGCTTTCTTT.

The CDR3 DNA reads TGTGCCAGCAGCCTGGATGTTGGTACAGGGGGAGACTACGAGCAGTACTTC. Its translation: CASSLDVGTGGDYEQYF. The chain recombines TRBV5-4 with TRBJ2-7, with TRBD1 matching over 8 bases. Trimming at V came to 4 bases and at J to 3 bases, leaving 15 bases not matched to a gene. CDR3 size: 17 residues. The germline gives CDR1 SGHNT, CDR2 YYREEE (reference sequence).

The chain couples TRBV9 to TRBJ2-1; 7 bases agree with TRBD2. The CDR3 has 17 amino acids. The J segment lost 7 bases and the V segment lost 0 bases, leaving 13 bases of the junction unmatched. CDR1 is SGDLS, CDR2 YYNGEE, per germline. This CDR3 is CASSVVGGSLPGNEQFF. In DNA, the CDR3 is TGTGCCAGCAGCGTAGTGGGCGGGAGTCTTCCAGGTAATGAGCAGTTCTTC. Based on the CDR3 plus reference TRBV9 and TRBJ2-1, the full variable domain is DSGVTQTPKHLITATGQRVTLRCSPRSGDLSVYWYQQSLDQGLQFLIQYYNGEERAKGNILERFSAQQFPDLHSELNLSSLELGDSALYFCASSVVGGSLPGNEQFFGPGTRLTVL.

J is TRBJ2-1 and V is TRBV4-2, with TRBD2 matching 9 bases. Germline V gene sequence: CDR1 LGHNA, CDR2 YNFKEQ. This CDR3 is built from 15 residues. With V trimmed by 5 bases and J by 4 bases, 6 bases remained unmatched. CDR3 in amino acids: CASSLERGEYNEQFF. The CDR3 DNA reads as TGTGCCAGCAGCTTAGAGCGGGGGGAATACAATGAGCAGTTCTTC.

This chain uses TRBV2 with TRBJ2-1; perhaps TRBD1 as D (6 bases). Germline values: CDR1 SNHLY, CDR2 FYNNEI. This CDR3 comprises 14 residues. Trimming took 7 bases from V and 4 from J, leaving 14 bases between them. The CDR3: CASTLRDTYNEQFF. CDR3 in DNA: TGTGCCAGCACCTTACGGGACACTTACAATGAGCAGTTCTTC.

The chain couples TRBV30 to TRBJ2-2; 14 nucleotides align to TRBD2. This CDR3 is built from 17 residues. The J segment lost 5 bases and the V segment lost 3 bases, leaving 8 bases of the junction unmatched. Germline values: CDR1 GTSNPN, CDR2 SVGIG (reference sequence). The CDR3 loop is CAWRRTSGRYNTGELFF. The CDR3, as DNA: TGTGCCTGGAGAAGGACTAGCGGGAGGTATAATACCGGGGAGCTGTTTTTT.

This rearrangement joins TRBV6-6 to TRBJ1-1; D possibly corresponds to TRBD1 (6 bases). This CDR3 spans 14 amino acids. Germline V CDR1 and CDR2: MNHNY, SVGAGI (reference sequence). The V end was cut by 2 bases, the J end by 11 bases, with 18 bases between. The CDR3 sequence is CASSYEQGLGFAFF. The CDR3 DNA is TGTGCCAGCAGTTACGAACAGGGTCTAGGGTTTGCTTTCTTT.

This sequence joins TRBV5-1 and TRBJ2-2, with D perhaps TRBD2 (6 bases). The ends were cut back, 4 bases at V and 6 bases at J, with 22 bases in the middle. The CDR3 sequence is 17 residues long. Per germline, CDR1 SGHRS and CDR2 YFSETQ. The CDR3 here is CASSEQPELALAGELFF. Here the CDR3 DNA reads TGCGCCAGCAGCGAGCAGCCGGAACTAGCACTGGCCGGGGAGCTGTTTTTT.